These T cell receptor beta chains were read from a single sample in a study of T cells in Graves' hyperthyroidism and ophthalmopathy. TCRdb re-analysed the multiplex PCR reads in MiXCR, keeping a single row per CDR3 protein. The sample has around 430,000 distinct CDR3 sequences, about 15% seen once. Sequencing was performed on blood. The receptors stem from a woman in her 30s with Graves' hyperthyroidism. The CDR3 runs from the conserved cysteine through the conserved F or W. Fields, in order: CDR3 protein, clone size, V gene, J gene. Clone size is shown for a subset of rows, as once, few, many or a class of expanded clone.

CDR3aa: CASSFRDRPTGELFF
abundance: -
v_gene: TRBV27
j_gene: TRBJ2-2

CDR3aa: CAWSHDRTEAFF
abundance: many
v_gene: TRBV30
j_gene: TRBJ1-1

CDR3aa: CASSLQGTGETQYF
abundance: many
v_gene: TRBV28
j_gene: TRBJ2-5

CDR3aa: CASSPPESNQPQHF
abundance: many
v_gene: TRBV18
j_gene: TRBJ1-5

CDR3aa: CASSQMRGNTEAFF
abundance: many
v_gene: TRBV3-1
j_gene: TRBJ1-1

CDR3aa: CASRETSSHNEQFF
abundance: -
v_gene: TRBV19
j_gene: TRBJ2-1

CDR3aa: CSVHLGHLGNEQFF
abundance: -
v_gene: TRBV29-1
j_gene: TRBJ2-1

CDR3aa: CASSQAGLAGGVSYEQYF
abundance: few
v_gene: TRBV4-2
j_gene: TRBJ2-7

CDR3aa: CSVEETSNEQFF
abundance: many
v_gene: TRBV29-1
j_gene: TRBJ2-1

CDR3aa: CACNRDYVYNEQFF
abundance: -
v_gene: TRBV7-8
j_gene: TRBJ2-1

CDR3aa: CASSLGAGAYNEQFF
abundance: many
v_gene: TRBV11-3
j_gene: TRBJ2-1

CDR3aa: CASSPEGTGNEKLFF
abundance: -
v_gene: TRBV2
j_gene: TRBJ1-4

CDR3aa: CASSLRGSGEETQYF
abundance: many
v_gene: TRBV7-9
j_gene: TRBJ2-5

CDR3aa: CASSPFGNQPQHF
abundance: -
v_gene: TRBV7-9
j_gene: TRBJ1-5

CDR3aa: CATSLSWDTQYF
abundance: -
v_gene: TRBV3-1
j_gene: TRBJ2-3

CDR3aa: CASSLEGGGGGTQYF
abundance: once
v_gene: TRBV27
j_gene: TRBJ2-5

CDR3aa: CASSPIFQDGAAGELFF
abundance: -
v_gene: TRBV13
j_gene: TRBJ2-2

CDR3aa: CSARKIGGFDLYEQYF
abundance: many
v_gene: TRBV20-1
j_gene: TRBJ2-7

CDR3aa: CASSEIQNGETQYF
abundance: few
v_gene: TRBV2
j_gene: TRBJ2-5

CDR3aa: CAISNSANQETQYF
abundance: few
v_gene: TRBV10-3
j_gene: TRBJ2-5

CDR3aa: CASSLGPLATASMEDF
abundance: -
v_gene: TRBV13
j_gene: TRBJ2-7

CDR3aa: CASSSLTSGSNEQYF
abundance: -
v_gene: TRBV5-5
j_gene: TRBJ2-7

CDR3aa: CASSLVAGGYMETQYF
abundance: few
v_gene: TRBV11-2
j_gene: TRBJ2-5

CDR3aa: CSALMSSYTF
abundance: few
v_gene: TRBV20-1
j_gene: TRBJ1-2

CDR3aa: CASSPRSAGEYNEQFF
abundance: -
v_gene: TRBV5-1
j_gene: TRBJ2-1

CDR3aa: CASSRSTAGDGEQYF
abundance: -
v_gene: TRBV4-1
j_gene: TRBJ2-7